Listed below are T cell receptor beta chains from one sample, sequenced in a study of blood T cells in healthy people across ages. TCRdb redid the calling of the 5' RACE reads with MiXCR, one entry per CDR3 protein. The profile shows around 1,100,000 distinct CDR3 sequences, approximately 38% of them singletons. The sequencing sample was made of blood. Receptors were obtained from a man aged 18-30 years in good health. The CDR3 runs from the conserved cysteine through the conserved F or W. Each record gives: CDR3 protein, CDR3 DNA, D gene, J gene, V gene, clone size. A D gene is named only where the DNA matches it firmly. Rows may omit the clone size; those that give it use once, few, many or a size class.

cdr3_aa: CASSLAGLLSTDTQYF
cdr3_nt: TGTGCCAGCAGCTTAGCGGGACTACTAAGCACAGATACGCAGTATTTT
d_call: TRBD2
j_call: TRBJ2-3
v_call: TRBV7-9
clone_size: few

cdr3_aa: CASRGGLSSYNSPLHF
cdr3_nt: TGTGCCAGCAGGGGGGGACTCAGCTCCTATAATTCACCCCTCCACTTT
d_call: NA
j_call: TRBJ1-6
v_call: TRBV12-3/TRBV12-4
clone_size: few

cdr3_aa: CSASGGRYSYNEQFF
cdr3_nt: TGCAGTGCTAGCGGGGGGCGGTACTCCTACAATGAGCAGTTCTTC
d_call: NA
j_call: TRBJ2-1
v_call: TRBV20-1
clone_size: NA

cdr3_aa: CASLLDRGRTDTQYF
cdr3_nt: TGTGCCAGCCTTCTGGACAGGGGCCGCACAGATACGCAGTATTTT
d_call: TRBD1
j_call: TRBJ2-3
v_call: TRBV7-2
clone_size: once

cdr3_aa: CASSLVVVGNNEQFF
cdr3_nt: TGTGCCAGCAGTTTGGTGGTAGTAGGTAACAATGAGCAGTTCTTC
d_call: NA
j_call: TRBJ2-1
v_call: TRBV27
clone_size: NA

cdr3_aa: CSAGDAGKGIQYF
cdr3_nt: TGCAGTGCTGGAGATGCGGGGAAGGGCATTCAGTACTTC
d_call: NA
j_call: TRBJ2-4
v_call: TRBV20-1
clone_size: NA

cdr3_aa: CASSPDGQYEQYF
cdr3_nt: TGTGCCAGCTCACCAGACGGACAGTACGAGCAGTACTTC
d_call: NA
j_call: TRBJ2-7
v_call: TRBV18
clone_size: few

cdr3_aa: CSVRQGGYNELYF
cdr3_nt: TGCAGCGTTAGACAGGGTGGCTACAATGAGCTGTACTTC
d_call: TRBD1
j_call: TRBJ2-7
v_call: TRBV29-1
clone_size: NA

cdr3_aa: CASSQSGLLPQHF
cdr3_nt: TGTGCCAGCAGCCAATCGGGACTTCTGCCCCAGCATTTT
d_call: NA
j_call: TRBJ1-5
v_call: TRBV6-2/TRBV6-3
clone_size: NA

cdr3_aa: CASSRENNEQFF
cdr3_nt: TGTGCCAGCAGTAGGGAAAACAATGAGCAGTTCTTC
d_call: NA
j_call: TRBJ2-1
v_call: TRBV2
clone_size: NA

cdr3_aa: CASSESRTGGNSPLHF
cdr3_nt: TGTGCCAGCAGTGAATCCCGGACAGGGGGAAATTCACCCCTCCACTTT
d_call: TRBD1
j_call: TRBJ1-6
v_call: TRBV25-1
clone_size: few

cdr3_aa: CASSLTGGGNSPLHF
cdr3_nt: TGTGCCAGCAGCTTGACAGGGGGCGGAAATTCACCCCTCCACTTT
d_call: TRBD1
j_call: TRBJ1-6
v_call: TRBV6-5
clone_size: few

cdr3_aa: CASSQDYQITGELFF
cdr3_nt: TGTGCCAGCAGCCAAGACTATCAGATCACCGGGGAGCTGTTTTTT
d_call: NA
j_call: TRBJ2-2
v_call: TRBV4-2
clone_size: NA

cdr3_aa: CAITDSQETQYF
cdr3_nt: TGTGCCATCACCGACAGCCAAGAGACCCAGTACTTC
d_call: NA
j_call: TRBJ2-5
v_call: TRBV10-3
clone_size: NA

cdr3_aa: CASRDTTGTLGYHPSTDTQYF
cdr3_nt: TGTGCCAGCAGGGATACGACCGGGACTCTAGGATATCACCCCAGCACAGATACGCAGTATTTT
d_call: NA
j_call: TRBJ2-3
v_call: TRBV5-6
clone_size: NA

cdr3_aa: CASSGETSNEQFF
cdr3_nt: TGTGCCAGCAGCGGAGAGACTAGCAATGAGCAGTTCTTC
d_call: NA
j_call: TRBJ2-1
v_call: TRBV7-4
clone_size: few

cdr3_aa: CASSQGTGVGYEQFF
cdr3_nt: TGCGCCAGCAGCCAAGGTACAGGGGTGGGGTATGAGCAGTTCTTC
d_call: TRBD1
j_call: TRBJ2-1
v_call: TRBV4-3
clone_size: NA

cdr3_aa: CASSLEVGGQDYGYTF
cdr3_nt: TGCGCCAGCAGCTTGGAGGTTGGGGGACAGGACTATGGCTACACCTTC
d_call: TRBD1
j_call: TRBJ1-2
v_call: TRBV5-1
clone_size: few

cdr3_aa: CASSLYPTGGDTEAFF
cdr3_nt: TGTGCCAGCAGCTTATACCCGACAGGGGGGGATACTGAAGCTTTCTTT
d_call: TRBD1
j_call: TRBJ1-1
v_call: TRBV7-3
clone_size: few

cdr3_aa: CASSLLGPQSHEQYF
cdr3_nt: TGTGCCAGCAGTTTACTCGGGCCTCAGTCCCACGAGCAGTACTTC
d_call: NA
j_call: TRBJ2-7
v_call: TRBV28
clone_size: few

cdr3_aa: CASSLGVRSGYTF
cdr3_nt: TGTGCCAGCAGCTTAGGTGTAAGGAGTGGCTACACCTTC
d_call: NA
j_call: TRBJ1-2
v_call: TRBV7-2
clone_size: few

cdr3_aa: CASSVGVTSSQETQYF
cdr3_nt: TGTGCCAGCAGCGTCGGTGTCACTAGCTCCCAAGAGACCCAGTACTTC
d_call: NA
j_call: TRBJ2-5
v_call: TRBV9
clone_size: NA

cdr3_aa: CSASGQGWGGYGYTF
cdr3_nt: TGCAGTGCTAGCGGGCAGGGTTGGGGGGGCTATGGCTACACCTTC
d_call: NA
j_call: TRBJ1-2
v_call: TRBV20-1
clone_size: NA

cdr3_aa: CASSQDQATMNTEAFF
cdr3_nt: TGTGCCAGCAGCCAAGACCAGGCTACCATGAACACTGAAGCTTTCTTT
d_call: NA
j_call: TRBJ1-1
v_call: TRBV4-2
clone_size: once

cdr3_aa: CASSFRDGHEQFF
cdr3_nt: TGTGCCAGCAGCTTTAGGGATGGTCATGAGCAGTTCTTC
d_call: NA
j_call: TRBJ2-1
v_call: TRBV7-3
clone_size: NA

cdr3_aa: CASSLRGQGALTNYGYTF
cdr3_nt: TGTGCCAGCAGTTTACGCGGACAGGGGGCCTTAACTAACTATGGCTACACCTTC
d_call: TRBD1
j_call: TRBJ1-2
v_call: TRBV28
clone_size: NA

cdr3_aa: CASIDRSTGTDTQYF
cdr3_nt: TGTGCCAGCATCGACAGGAGTACTGGCACAGATACGCAGTATTTT
d_call: NA
j_call: TRBJ2-3
v_call: TRBV6-6
clone_size: few

cdr3_aa: CASSLQGAREKLFF
cdr3_nt: TGTGCCAGCAGCTTACAGGGGGCCCGAGAAAAACTGTTTTTT
d_call: TRBD1
j_call: TRBJ1-4
v_call: TRBV12-3/TRBV12-4
clone_size: NA

cdr3_aa: CTISDRGTDQPQHF
cdr3_nt: TGTACCATCAGTGACAGGGGTACGGATCAGCCCCAGCATTTT
d_call: TRBD1
j_call: TRBJ1-5
v_call: TRBV10-3
clone_size: once

cdr3_aa: CASRDPGGNQPQHF
cdr3_nt: TGTGCCAGCAGGGACCCAGGTGGGAATCAGCCCCAGCATTTT
d_call: NA
j_call: TRBJ1-5
v_call: TRBV6-2/TRBV6-3
clone_size: NA

cdr3_aa: CVSRSPTARDNTGELFF
cdr3_nt: TGTGTCAGCAGATCTCCTACAGCACGGGATAACACCGGGGAGCTGTTTTTT
d_call: NA
j_call: TRBJ2-2
v_call: TRBV7-9
clone_size: NA

cdr3_aa: CASSTNRGADTQYF
cdr3_nt: TGTGCCAGCAGCACGAACAGGGGTGCAGATACGCAGTATTTT
d_call: TRBD1
j_call: TRBJ2-3
v_call: TRBV7-2
clone_size: few

cdr3_aa: CASSGTTGRVLRNQPQHF
cdr3_nt: TGTGCCAGCAGTGGGACGACAGGGCGAGTTTTAAGGAATCAGCCCCAGCATTTT
d_call: TRBD1
j_call: TRBJ1-5
v_call: TRBV2
clone_size: few

cdr3_aa: CASDDRGGTEAFF
cdr3_nt: TGCGCCAGCGACGACAGGGGCGGCACTGAAGCTTTCTTT
d_call: TRBD1
j_call: TRBJ1-1
v_call: TRBV4-1
clone_size: NA

cdr3_aa: CASSPQQGLPYNEQFF
cdr3_nt: TGTGCCAGCAGCCCCCAACAGGGGCTTCCCTACAATGAGCAGTTCTTC
d_call: TRBD1
j_call: TRBJ2-1
v_call: TRBV9
clone_size: few

cdr3_aa: CASSPGGEGSTEAFF
cdr3_nt: TGTGCCAGCAGCCCAGGGGGTGAGGGTAGCACTGAAGCTTTCTTT
d_call: TRBD1
j_call: TRBJ1-1
v_call: TRBV7-3
clone_size: NA

cdr3_aa: CSAAEGGYGYTF
cdr3_nt: TGCAGTGCCGCGGAAGGGGGGTATGGCTACACCTTC
d_call: NA
j_call: TRBJ1-2
v_call: TRBV20-1
clone_size: few

cdr3_aa: CSARASNTGELFF
cdr3_nt: TGCAGTGCCAGAGCCTCGAACACCGGGGAGCTGTTTTTT
d_call: NA
j_call: TRBJ2-2
v_call: TRBV20-1
clone_size: few

cdr3_aa: CASSLAEGQNQPQHF
cdr3_nt: TGCGCCAGCAGCTTGGCCGAAGGCCAGAATCAGCCCCAGCATTTT
d_call: NA
j_call: TRBJ1-5
v_call: TRBV5-1
clone_size: NA

cdr3_aa: CASSLVWQRGTEAFF
cdr3_nt: TGTGCCAGCAGCTTAGTCTGGCAAAGAGGGACTGAAGCTTTCTTT
d_call: NA
j_call: TRBJ1-1
v_call: TRBV7-8
clone_size: NA

cdr3_aa: CASSLMGLGQVNTEAFF
cdr3_nt: TGTGCCAGCAGCTTAATGGGGTTGGGACAGGTGAACACTGAAGCTTTCTTT
d_call: TRBD1
j_call: TRBJ1-1
v_call: TRBV7-3
clone_size: NA

cdr3_aa: CASSQNRDRQETQYF
cdr3_nt: TGCGCCAGCAGCCAAAACCGGGACAGACAAGAGACCCAGTACTTC
d_call: TRBD1
j_call: TRBJ2-5
v_call: TRBV5-1
clone_size: NA

cdr3_aa: CASSSRRGMNTEAFF
cdr3_nt: TGTGCCAGCAGCTCGCGGAGGGGGATGAACACTGAAGCTTTCTTT
d_call: NA
j_call: TRBJ1-1
v_call: TRBV11-1
clone_size: few

cdr3_aa: CASSQGGQGPGYTF
cdr3_nt: TGTGCCAGCAGCCAAGGAGGGCAGGGTCCTGGCTACACCTTC
d_call: NA
j_call: TRBJ1-2
v_call: TRBV3-1
clone_size: NA

cdr3_aa: CASSIRAGGYTF
cdr3_nt: TGTGCCAGCAGCATCCGGGCCGGCGGCTACACCTTC
d_call: NA
j_call: TRBJ1-2
v_call: TRBV7-2
clone_size: NA

cdr3_aa: CASSFEGRSNSPLHF
cdr3_nt: TGTGCCAGCAGTTTCGAGGGTCGCAGTAATTCACCCCTCCACTTT
d_call: NA
j_call: TRBJ1-6
v_call: TRBV27
clone_size: few

cdr3_aa: CASSSTAAGEQYF
cdr3_nt: TGTGCCAGCAGTTCAACAGCGGCCGGCGAGCAGTACTTC
d_call: NA
j_call: TRBJ2-7
v_call: TRBV27
clone_size: NA

cdr3_aa: CATSQGAPNYGYTF
cdr3_nt: TGTGCCACCTCCCAGGGGGCCCCAAACTATGGCTACACCTTC
d_call: TRBD1
j_call: TRBJ1-2
v_call: TRBV6-5
clone_size: NA

cdr3_aa: CTFEDNEKLFF
cdr3_nt: TGCACCTTTGAAGACAATGAAAAACTGTTTTTT
d_call: NA
j_call: TRBJ1-4
v_call: TRBV20-1
clone_size: NA

cdr3_aa: CASTKGLQNTGELFF
cdr3_nt: TGTGCCAGTACGAAAGGACTGCAGAACACCGGGGAGCTGTTTTTT
d_call: NA
j_call: TRBJ2-2
v_call: TRBV19
clone_size: NA

cdr3_aa: CASIRRDGSYNEQFF
cdr3_nt: TGTGCCAGCATACGCCGGGACGGCAGTTACAATGAGCAGTTCTTC
d_call: NA
j_call: TRBJ2-1
v_call: TRBV6-2/TRBV6-3
clone_size: NA

cdr3_aa: CASTPTGFHGYTF
cdr3_nt: TGTGCCAGCACCCCGACAGGGTTTCATGGCTACACCTTC
d_call: TRBD1
j_call: TRBJ1-2
v_call: TRBV6-2/TRBV6-3
clone_size: NA

cdr3_aa: CASRPWANTGELFF
cdr3_nt: TGTGCCAGCAGACCGTGGGCTAACACCGGGGAGCTGTTTTTT
d_call: NA
j_call: TRBJ2-2
v_call: TRBV27
clone_size: NA

cdr3_aa: CASSQPTAVYTEAFF
cdr3_nt: TGTGCCAGCAGCCAACCGACGGCTGTATACACTGAAGCTTTCTTT
d_call: NA
j_call: TRBJ1-1
v_call: TRBV4-2
clone_size: few

cdr3_aa: CNALGQGAKRKGYTF
cdr3_nt: TGCAATGCGCTCGGACAGGGGGCAAAAAGAAAGGGCTACACCTTC
d_call: TRBD1
j_call: TRBJ1-2
v_call: TRBV20-1
clone_size: NA

cdr3_aa: CSALTSGSSYNEQFF
cdr3_nt: TGCAGCGCCCTGACTAGCGGGTCTTCCTACAATGAGCAGTTCTTC
d_call: TRBD2
j_call: TRBJ2-1
v_call: TRBV29-1
clone_size: NA

cdr3_aa: CGLQDGTTNEKLFF
cdr3_nt: TGCGGACTACAAGACGGTACAACTAATGAAAAACTGTTTTTT
d_call: NA
j_call: TRBJ1-4
v_call: TRBV20-1
clone_size: NA

cdr3_aa: CASSSVTLLPGNYGYTF
cdr3_nt: TGTGCCAGCAGTTCGGTGACCCTTCTTCCGGGGAACTATGGCTACACCTTC
d_call: NA
j_call: TRBJ1-2
v_call: TRBV6-2/TRBV6-3
clone_size: NA

cdr3_aa: CTSSSYTRKYNEQFF
cdr3_nt: TGTACCAGCAGCTCCTATACTCGCAAATACAATGAGCAGTTCTTC
d_call: NA
j_call: TRBJ2-1
v_call: TRBV5-8
clone_size: few

cdr3_aa: CSAPQLASGGTDTQYF
cdr3_nt: TGCAGTGCCCCACAGTTGGCTAGCGGGGGCACAGATACGCAGTATTTT
d_call: TRBD2
j_call: TRBJ2-3
v_call: TRBV20-1
clone_size: NA